The sequence of this T cell receptor beta chain was determined in a study of OX40 agonist ivuxolimab in advanced cancers. Study at large: All patients had ivuxolimab intravenously every 2 weeks at 0.01 to 10 mg/kg. General study findings and limits: Clonal expansion from baseline to week 6 occurred in both CD4+ and CD8+ T cells.

Turning to this clone: What it binds is not known.

Data came from immunoSEQ multiplex PCR; TCRdb stores just in-frame clones and leaves some out. The top ten clones hold under 13% of a sample with around 49,000 clones, around nine tenths of them seen once. The V gene's germline CDR1 is SGDLS and CDR2 YYNGEE. Trimming removed 0 bases from V and 5 bases from J, with 17 bases in between. The CDR3 is 17 residues long. The receptor was isolated from an adult with an advanced solid tumor such as melanoma, head and neck, liver or kidney cancer. The starting material was CD4+ or CD8+ T cells sorted from blood, obtained in a trial of the OX40 agonist ivuxolimab. The chain recombines TRBV9 with TRBJ1-4; D unclear. In DNA form, the CDR3 reads TGTGCCAGCAGCGTAGATCCCCGGCGGCAACCAAATGAAAAACTGTTTTTT. Translated, it gives CASSVDPRRQPNEKLFF.